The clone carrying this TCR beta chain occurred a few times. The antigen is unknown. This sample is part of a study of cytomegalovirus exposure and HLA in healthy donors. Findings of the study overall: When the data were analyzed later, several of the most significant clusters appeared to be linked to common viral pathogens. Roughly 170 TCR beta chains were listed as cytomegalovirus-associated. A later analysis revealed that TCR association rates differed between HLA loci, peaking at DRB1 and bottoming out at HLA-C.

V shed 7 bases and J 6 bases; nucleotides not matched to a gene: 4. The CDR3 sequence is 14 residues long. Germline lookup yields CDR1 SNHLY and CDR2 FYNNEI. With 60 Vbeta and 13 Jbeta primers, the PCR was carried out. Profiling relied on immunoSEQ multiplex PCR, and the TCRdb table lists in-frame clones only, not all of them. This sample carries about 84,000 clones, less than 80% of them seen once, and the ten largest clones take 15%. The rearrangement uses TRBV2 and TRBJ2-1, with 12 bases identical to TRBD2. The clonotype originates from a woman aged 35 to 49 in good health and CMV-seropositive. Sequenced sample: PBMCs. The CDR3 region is CASKTSGSFNEQFF. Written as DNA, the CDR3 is TGTGCCAGCAAGACTAGCGGGAGTTTCAATGAGCAGTTCTTC.